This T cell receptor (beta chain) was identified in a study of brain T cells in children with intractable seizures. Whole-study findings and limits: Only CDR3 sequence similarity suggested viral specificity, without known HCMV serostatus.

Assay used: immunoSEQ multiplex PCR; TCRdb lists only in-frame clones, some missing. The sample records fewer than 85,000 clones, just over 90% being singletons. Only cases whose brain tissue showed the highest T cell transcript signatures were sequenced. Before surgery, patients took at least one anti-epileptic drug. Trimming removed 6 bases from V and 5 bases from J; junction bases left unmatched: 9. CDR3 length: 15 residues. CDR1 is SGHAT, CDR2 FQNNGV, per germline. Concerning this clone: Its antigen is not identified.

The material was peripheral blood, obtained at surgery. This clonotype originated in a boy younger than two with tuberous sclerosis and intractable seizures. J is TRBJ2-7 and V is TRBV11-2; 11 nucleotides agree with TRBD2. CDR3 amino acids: CASRLRALAGDEQYF. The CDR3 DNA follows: TGTGCCAGCAGGTTGAGAGCACTAGCGGGAGACGAGCAGTACTTC.